This TCR beta chain was identified in a study of T-cell reconstitution after alpha-beta-depleted transplantation in children. The library targeted TCRbeta and was prepared with unique molecular identifiers. In TCRdb, the PCR reads were re-called with MiXCR into one record per CDR3 protein. The data hold approximately 400,000 distinct CDR3 sequences, with roughly 11% observed a single time. This CDR3 comprises 15 residues. Germline CDR1 reads LGHDT; CDR2 reads YNNKEL (reference sequence). Trimming removed 4 bases from V and 6 bases from J, with 18 bases in between. This clonotype was recorded a few times.

The genes are TRBV3-1 and TRBJ2-5, with D perhaps matching TRBD2 (5 bases). Sequenced material: PBMCs from the stem cell graft donor, taken from the stem cell graft. The clonotype originates from a human donor who donated a stem cell graft to a child with acute myeloid leukemia. The CDR3 spells CASSLDGSTGQTQYF. CDR3 DNA sequence: TGTGCCAGCAGCCTAGATGGGAGCACTGGGCAGACCCAGTACTTC.